This T cell receptor (gamma chain) emerged from a study of Vδ1+ human thymocytes. The template was reverse-transcribed extracted RNA. The CDR3 regions were amplified by multiplex PCR from V-gene primers to a constant-region primer. TCRdb made new clone calls on the multiplex PCR reads using CATT. The sample has around 30,000 gamma-chain clones; more than 15% are singletons. J lost 5 bases, V lost 3 bases, and 3 bases had no gene match. Germline V gene data show CDR1 as VINAFY and CDR2 as YDVSNSKD. The CDR3 runs to 13 residues. Thymocytes were sorted as CD3+ TCRVdelta1+ TCRVdelta2- after alphabeta T cell depletion. Purity of the sorted Vdelta1+ thymocytes ranged from roughly 98% to 99.6%. Overall study findings and caveats: About 20% of thymic delta-chain sequences were Vdelta2, with few Vdelta3, unlike blood Vdelta1+ controls. Bulk repertoire data may be misinterpreted because of unexpected Vdelta2 sequences. Highly polyclonal TRG and TRD repertoires with Gaussian CDR3 length distributions appeared in thymus.

Note on this clone: As yet, its antigen is unknown.

The sample comprised Vdelta1+ gamma-delta thymocytes from the thymus. The subset here: FACS-sorted CD3+ TCRalphabeta- TCRVdelta1+ TCRVdelta2- thymocytes. This sequence joins TRGV5 and TRGJP1. The sequence was collected from a boy younger than two who had congenital heart surgery. CDR3 region: CATWDGTGWFKIF. The DNA for the CDR3 is TGTGCCACCTGGGACGGGACTGGTTGGTTCAAGATATTT.